The rows below give T cell receptor beta chains drawn from one sample of a study of blood T cell repertoires in COVID-19. Produced via immunoSEQ multiplex PCR; TCRdb's table is partial and in-frame only. Among approximately 61,000 clones listed, 85% were seen once. Source material: peripheral blood. These TCRs come from a man between 65 and 85 years old with acute or convalescent COVID-19. Each CDR3 is given with its conserved first and last residue. Fields, in order: D gene, V gene, J gene, clone size, CDR3 protein, CDR3 DNA. The D gene is left open where the match is weak. Clone size appears in some rows only: once, few, many, or a class for an expanded clone.

d_gene: -
v_gene: TRBV6-5
j_gene: TRBJ1-3
abundance: -
CDR3aa: CASSYAGATSGNTIYF
CDR3nt: TGTGCCAGCAGTTACGCAGGGGCCACTTCTGGAAACACCATATATTTT

d_gene: -
v_gene: TRBV12-5
j_gene: TRBJ2-7
abundance: -
CDR3aa: CASGLVHALSQRFYEQYF
CDR3nt: TGTGCTAGTGGTTTGGTACACGCATTATCGCAGCGATTCTACGAGCAGTACTTC

d_gene: TRBD1
v_gene: TRBV14
j_gene: TRBJ2-1
abundance: -
CDR3aa: CAEHLEGTGSYNEQFF
CDR3nt: TGTGCCGAGCATTTAGAGGGGACAGGCTCCTACAATGAGCAGTTCTTC

d_gene: -
v_gene: TRBV19
j_gene: TRBJ2-7
abundance: -
CDR3aa: CASSIVWTASYEQYF
CDR3nt: TGTGCCAGTAGTATAGTCTGGACAGCCTCCTACGAGCAGTACTTC

d_gene: -
v_gene: TRBV24-1
j_gene: TRBJ2-3
abundance: -
CDR3aa: CATSDSRGDTQYF
CDR3nt: TGTGCCACCAGTGATAGCAGGGGAGATACGCAGTATTTT

d_gene: TRBD2
v_gene: TRBV2
j_gene: TRBJ2-7
abundance: -
CDR3aa: CASSDAGGLDEQYF
CDR3nt: TGTGCCAGCAGTGACGCGGGGGGGCTCGACGAGCAGTACTTC

d_gene: -
v_gene: TRBV7-2
j_gene: TRBJ2-5
abundance: -
CDR3aa: CASSSTFREETQYF
CDR3nt: TGTGCCAGCAGCTCCACTTTCCGGGAAGAGACCCAGTACTTC

d_gene: -
v_gene: TRBV19
j_gene: TRBJ2-3
abundance: -
CDR3aa: CASTTTNSPDTQYF
CDR3nt: TGTGCCAGTACTACGACTAACTCCCCGGATACGCAGTATTTT

d_gene: TRBD2
v_gene: TRBV29-1
j_gene: TRBJ2-1
abundance: -
CDR3aa: CSVGNPGTRLWREQFF
CDR3nt: TGCAGCGTTGGAAACCCGGGGACTAGACTCTGGCGGGAGCAGTTCTTC

d_gene: TRBD2
v_gene: TRBV5-4
j_gene: TRBJ2-3
abundance: -
CDR3aa: CASSAGTSGGAFLDTQYF
CDR3nt: TGTGCCAGCAGTGCCGGGACTAGCGGGGGGGCCTTTCTGGATACGCAGTATTTT

d_gene: -
v_gene: TRBV5-5
j_gene: TRBJ2-7
abundance: -
CDR3aa: CASSHEGTPQYF
CDR3nt: TGTGCCAGCAGCCACGAGGGAACACCTCAGTACTTC

d_gene: TRBD2
v_gene: TRBV5-1
j_gene: TRBJ2-1
abundance: -
CDR3aa: CASSLGAGVYNEQFF
CDR3nt: TGCGCCAGCAGCTTGGGAGCGGGGGTCTACAATGAGCAGTTCTTC

d_gene: -
v_gene: TRBV5-6
j_gene: TRBJ2-3
abundance: -
CDR3aa: CASTNGGLAPDTQYF
CDR3nt: TGTGCCAGCACGAACGGAGGGCTAGCGCCAGATACGCAGTATTTT

d_gene: TRBD1
v_gene: TRBV27
j_gene: TRBJ2-4
abundance: -
CDR3aa: CASRQQGLLAKNIQYF
CDR3nt: TGTGCCAGCAGACAACAGGGGCTACTAGCCAAAAACATTCAGTACTTC

d_gene: TRBD1
v_gene: TRBV2
j_gene: TRBJ1-1
abundance: -
CDR3aa: CASSHAWGQPNTEAFF
CDR3nt: TGTGCCAGCAGCCATGCCTGGGGACAGCCGAACACTGAAGCTTTCTTT

d_gene: TRBD2
v_gene: TRBV10-1
j_gene: TRBJ2-3
abundance: -
CDR3aa: CASSPIAGELLTDTQYF
CDR3nt: TGCGCCAGCAGTCCAATTGCGGGGGAGCTTCTAACAGATACGCAGTATTTT

d_gene: TRBD1
v_gene: TRBV10-2
j_gene: TRBJ1-2
abundance: -
CDR3aa: CASSRQGANYGYTF
CDR3nt: TGCGCCAGCAGTCGACAGGGAGCTAACTATGGCTACACCTTC

d_gene: -
v_gene: TRBV9
j_gene: TRBJ1-2
abundance: -
CDR3aa: CASSVRGSGYTF
CDR3nt: TGTGCCAGCAGCGTTAGGGGTTCGGGCTACACCTTC

d_gene: -
v_gene: TRBV7-2
j_gene: TRBJ2-5
abundance: -
CDR3aa: CASSPVAAQETQYF
CDR3nt: TGTGCCAGCAGCCCCGTAGCGGCCCAAGAGACCCAGTACTTC

d_gene: -
v_gene: TRBV7-3
j_gene: TRBJ1-6
abundance: -
CDR3aa: CASSLTGRNSPLHF
CDR3nt: TGTGCCAGCAGCTTGACAGGTCGAAATTCACCCCTCCACTTT

d_gene: -
v_gene: TRBV7-9
j_gene: TRBJ1-2
abundance: -
CDR3aa: CASSLVTGLDGYTF
CDR3nt: TGTGCCAGCAGCTTAGTCACAGGTCTGGATGGCTACACCTTC

d_gene: TRBD1
v_gene: TRBV3-1/TRBV3-2
j_gene: TRBJ1-3
abundance: -
CDR3aa: CASTPQGPGNTIYF
CDR3nt: TGTGCCAGCACCCCACAGGGGCCTGGAAACACCATATATTTT

d_gene: -
v_gene: TRBV28
j_gene: TRBJ2-7
abundance: -
CDR3aa: CASSFSGQVSYEQYF
CDR3nt: TGTGCCAGCAGTTTTAGCGGACAGGTATCCTACGAGCAGTACTTC

d_gene: -
v_gene: TRBV6-2/TRBV6-3
j_gene: TRBJ1-1
abundance: -
CDR3aa: CASSFHWGRDEAFF
CDR3nt: TGTGCCAGCAGCTTTCATTGGGGCCGAGATGAAGCTTTCTTT

d_gene: TRBD1
v_gene: TRBV7-3
j_gene: TRBJ1-1
abundance: few
CDR3aa: CASSLTPTGVGTEAFF
CDR3nt: TGTGCCAGCAGCTTAACTCCGACAGGGGTTGGGACTGAAGCTTTCTTT

d_gene: TRBD1
v_gene: TRBV19
j_gene: TRBJ1-2
abundance: -
CDR3aa: CATKARTGLYGYTF
CDR3nt: TGTGCCACCAAAGCCAGGACAGGGCTCTATGGCTACACCTTC

d_gene: -
v_gene: TRBV10-3
j_gene: TRBJ2-1
abundance: -
CDR3aa: CAISSDRVIDNEQFF
CDR3nt: TGTGCCATCAGTTCTGACAGAGTAATAGACAATGAGCAGTTCTTC

d_gene: TRBD1
v_gene: TRBV6-5
j_gene: TRBJ2-3
abundance: -
CDR3aa: CASTFDRGADTQYF
CDR3nt: TGTGCCTCCACCTTCGACAGGGGGGCAGATACGCAGTATTTT

d_gene: TRBD2
v_gene: TRBV19
j_gene: TRBJ2-1
abundance: -
CDR3aa: CASSKDGGAYNEQFF
CDR3nt: TGTGCCAGTAGTAAGGACGGGGGGGCCTACAATGAGCAGTTCTTC

d_gene: TRBD2
v_gene: TRBV3-1/TRBV3-2
j_gene: TRBJ2-2
abundance: -
CDR3aa: CASSRGGVGELFF
CDR3nt: TGTGCCAGCAGCCGGGGGGGAGTAGGGGAGCTGTTTTTT

d_gene: TRBD1
v_gene: TRBV28
j_gene: TRBJ1-4
abundance: -
CDR3aa: CASTDGQGDEKLFF
CDR3nt: TGTGCCAGCACCGACGGACAGGGGGATGAAAAACTGTTTTTT

d_gene: -
v_gene: TRBV5-1
j_gene: TRBJ2-7
abundance: -
CDR3aa: CASSLSARASYEQYF
CDR3nt: TGCGCCAGCAGCTTGAGCGCCAGGGCTTCCTACGAGCAGTACTTC

d_gene: -
v_gene: TRBV2
j_gene: TRBJ2-5
abundance: -
CDR3aa: CASMMTGLYQETQYF
CDR3nt: TGTGCCAGCATGATGACAGGATTGTACCAAGAGACCCAGTACTTC

d_gene: TRBD1
v_gene: TRBV18
j_gene: TRBJ2-7
abundance: -
CDR3aa: CASSPDRGKEYEQYF
CDR3nt: TGTGCCAGCTCACCGGACAGGGGAAAAGAATACGAGCAGTACTTC

d_gene: -
v_gene: TRBV3-1/TRBV3-2
j_gene: TRBJ1-6
abundance: -
CDR3aa: CASSYISSYNSPLHF
CDR3nt: TGTGCCAGCAGCTATATTAGCTCCTATAATTCACCCCTCCACTTT

d_gene: -
v_gene: TRBV7-3
j_gene: TRBJ1-1
abundance: -
CDR3aa: CASSLYPGNTEAFF
CDR3nt: TGTGCCAGCAGCTTGTATCCCGGGAACACTGAAGCTTTCTTT

d_gene: -
v_gene: TRBV2
j_gene: TRBJ2-3
abundance: few
CDR3aa: CASSAYRDPKQYF
CDR3nt: TGTGCCAGCAGTGCTTACAGGGACCCCAAGCAGTATTTT

d_gene: TRBD1
v_gene: TRBV28
j_gene: TRBJ1-5
abundance: -
CDR3aa: CASSHPGQGAFGNQPQHF
CDR3nt: TGTGCCAGCAGCCATCCGGGACAGGGGGCGTTCGGCAATCAGCCCCAGCATTTT

d_gene: -
v_gene: TRBV6-2/TRBV6-3
j_gene: TRBJ2-5
abundance: -
CDR3aa: CASSYSLATYQETQYF
CDR3nt: TGTGCCAGCAGTTACTCTCTGGCAACGTACCAAGAGACCCAGTACTTC

d_gene: -
v_gene: TRBV18
j_gene: TRBJ2-5
abundance: -
CDR3aa: CASSPDKDQETQYF
CDR3nt: TGTGCCAGCTCACCGGACAAAGACCAAGAGACCCAGTACTTC

d_gene: TRBD1
v_gene: TRBV6-4
j_gene: TRBJ1-1
abundance: -
CDR3aa: CASRPTGTNTEAFF
CDR3nt: TGTGCCAGCAGGCCGACAGGGACAAACACTGAAGCTTTCTTT

d_gene: -
v_gene: TRBV29-1
j_gene: TRBJ2-3
abundance: -
CDR3aa: CSVLSSSSTDTQYF
CDR3nt: TGCAGCGTCCTTTCGAGTTCTAGCACAGATACGCAGTATTTT

d_gene: -
v_gene: TRBV18
j_gene: TRBJ1-4
abundance: -
CDR3aa: CASSPQRGWGEKLFF
CDR3nt: TGTGCCAGCTCACCACAAAGGGGGTGGGGTGAAAAACTGTTTTTT

d_gene: TRBD1
v_gene: TRBV29-1
j_gene: TRBJ1-2
abundance: -
CDR3aa: CSGGQGANYGYTF
CDR3nt: TGCAGCGGGGGACAGGGGGCGAACTATGGCTACACCTTC

d_gene: TRBD1
v_gene: TRBV7-9
j_gene: TRBJ2-7
abundance: -
CDR3aa: CASSFTGTGSEQYF
CDR3nt: TGTGCCAGCAGCTTTACCGGGACAGGGAGCGAGCAGTACTTC

d_gene: -
v_gene: TRBV12-3/TRBV12-4
j_gene: TRBJ2-7
abundance: once
CDR3aa: CASSRRGLYEQYF
CDR3nt: TGTGCCAGCAGTCGGCGAGGGCTGTACGAGCAGTACTTC

d_gene: -
v_gene: TRBV6-4
j_gene: TRBJ2-5
abundance: -
CDR3aa: CASSDLQGREPRGQETQYF
CDR3nt: TGTGCCAGCAGTGACCTCCAGGGAAGGGAACCGCGGGGGCAGGAGACCCAGTACTTC

d_gene: -
v_gene: TRBV5-4
j_gene: TRBJ2-1
abundance: many
CDR3aa: CASSLGGQSYNEQFF
CDR3nt: TGTGCCAGCAGCTTGGGCGGACAGTCCTACAATGAGCAGTTCTTC